Following are 30 T cell receptor beta chains from one sample sequenced in a study of Graves' ophthalmopathy and Graves' hyperthyroidism. RNA transcripts were the template, and TCR beta CDR3 regions were amplified from them. Second-round multiplex PCR came after a first-round RT-PCR that employed HTBI primers. Via MiXCR, TCRdb re-called the multiplex PCR reads, giving one row per CDR3 protein. The sample records about 590,000 distinct CDR3 sequences, 39% being singletons. Source material: peripheral blood or thyroid tissue (not recorded which). These receptors all come from an adult man with Graves' hyperthyroidism.

This clonotype was seen a handful of times. The chain carries TRBV19 and TRBJ2-2; 10 bases align to TRBD1. V lost 5 bases and J lost 3; bases outside the gene matches: 6. Germline CDR1 and CDR2: LNHDA and SQIVND (reference sequence). The CDR3 covers 16 residues. For the CDR3, the DNA is TGTGCCAGTAGTTTGGACAGGGGGTTAGACACCGGGGAGCTGTTTTTT. This translates into CASSLDRGLDTGELFF.

This clonotype was recorded a few times. The chain carries TRBV2 and TRBJ2-7; D gene ambiguous. Trimming stripped 3 bases from V and 4 bases from J, with 10 bases between. Germline CDR1 and CDR2: SNHLY and FYNNEI. The CDR3 has 13 residues. The CDR3 coding sequence is TGTGCCAGCAGTGAGTACAGAGGATACGAGCAGTACTTC. Amino acids: CASSEYRGYEQYF.

This clonotype was observed at least ten times. V and J are TRBV3-1 and TRBJ2-7, with D unresolved. Germline values: CDR1 LGHDT, CDR2 YNNKEL (reference sequence). V was pared by 0 bases and J by 0 bases, with 9 bases between. This CDR3 comprises 15 residues. CDR3 sequence: CASSQDAESSYEQYF. In nucleotides, the CDR3 is TGTGCCAGCAGCCAAGATGCAGAAAGCTCCTACGAGCAGTACTTC.

In this sample, this clonotype turned up many times. This rearrangement joins TRBV7-9 to TRBJ2-7; no clear D gene. The CDR3 consists of 13 residues. Germline assignment: CDR1 SEHNR and CDR2 FQNEAQ (reference sequence). Trimming cost V 5 bases and J 9 bases, with 17 bases left between them. DNA of the CDR3: TGTGCCAGCAGCCTCACGGCAGGAGCCGCGCAGTACTTC. Its translation is CASSLTAGAAQYF. Using reference TRBV7-9 and TRBJ2-7 for the parts outside the CDR3, the full variable domain is DTGVSQNPRHKITKRGQNVTFRCDPISEHNRLYWYRQTLGQGPEFLTYFQNEAQLEKSRLLSDRFSAERPKGSFSTLEIQRTEQGDSAMYLCASSLTAGAAQYFGPGTRLTVT.

For the CDR3, the DNA is TGTGCCATCAGTGAGAAGGGGGAGGACATTCAGTACTTC. It specifies CAISEKGEDIQYF. The V gene is TRBV10-3, the J gene TRBJ2-4, with D tentatively TRBD1 or TRBD2 (6 bases each). Germline CDR1 is ENHRY and CDR2 is SYGVKD. The ends were cut back, 2 bases at V and 8 bases at J, with 10 bases in the middle. This CDR3 region has 13 residues.

Of note for this clonotype: This may be a read error: a much more frequent sequence differs by one nucleotide. This rearrangement joins TRBV13 to TRBJ2-7, with 12 bases aligning to TRBD1. CDR3 length: 15 residues. Germline V gene sequence: CDR1 PRHDT, CDR2 FYEKMQ (reference sequence). In DNA, the CDR3 is TGTCCCAGCAGCCCCCCGGGACAGGGGGCGTGGGAGCAGTACTTC. Translating it yields CPSSPPGQGAWEQYF.

The chain uses TRBV28 and TRBJ2-2; TRBD1 aligns across 10 bases. This CDR3 has 16 amino acids. Germline loops: CDR1 MDHEN, CDR2 SYDVKM. Trimming took 5 bases from V and 5 from J; bases not matched to a gene: 8. CDR3 sequence reads: CASSPRQGAWTGELFF. The DNA of the CDR3 is TGTGCCAGCAGTCCCCGACAGGGGGCCTGGACCGGGGAGCTGTTTTTT.

V gene TRBV29-1 combines with J gene TRBJ2-1, with D perhaps assigned TRBD1 or TRBD2 (6 bases each). CDR3 length: 12 amino acids. Germline V CDR1 and CDR2: SQVTM, ANQGSEA. The CDR3 DNA reads TGCAGAGTCGGAGGGGGCTACAATGAGCAGTTCTTC. It yields the protein CRVGGGYNEQFF.

This sequence joins TRBV7-3 and TRBJ2-7; TRBD2 agrees at 9 bases. This CDR3 is built from 12 residues. Germline values: CDR1 SGHTA, CDR2 FQGTGA. V was pared by 6 bases and J by 9 bases, with 6 bases of the junction left unmatched. DNA of the CDR3: TGTGCCAGCAGTCCGCAGACTAGCGGGCAGTACTTC. Translation: CASSPQTSGQYF.

The sample holds a few counts of this clonotype. The rearrangement links TRBV7-2 to TRBJ2-3; D remains unclear. CDR3 length equals 12 residues. Germline loops: CDR1 SGHTA, CDR2 FQGNSA. The ends were cut back, 5 bases at V and 6 bases at J, with 9 bases in the middle. CDR3 loop: CASSTFGDTQYF. CDR3 coding DNA: TGTGCCAGCAGCACCTTCGGGGATACGCAGTATTTT.

There are many counts of this clonotype. The rearrangement joins TRBV20-1 to TRBJ2-5; no firm D call. CDR1 is DFQATT, CDR2 SNEGSKA, per germline (reference sequence). There are 14 residues in the CDR3. CDR3 region: CSADTFDFQETQYF. The CDR3 nucleotides are TGCAGCGCTGACACCTTTGATTTCCAAGAGACCCAGTACTTC.

This sequence joins TRBV7-2 and TRBJ2-3, with a weak D call TRBD2 (6 bases). Per the germline V gene, CDR1 is SGHTA and CDR2 is FQGNSA. This CDR3 is built from 13 residues. V dropped 8 bases and J dropped 1 base, with 10 bases sitting between them. Here the CDR3 reads CASLPGGTDTQYF. The CDR3 region has the DNA TGTGCCAGCTTGCCGGGAGGCACAGATACGCAGTATTTT.

This clonotype was recorded many times. One end of the junction varies from germline; a read error may be responsible. J is TRBJ2-7 and V is TRBV20-1; the match to TRBD2 covers 14 bases. In germline, CDR1 is DFQATT, CDR2 SNEGSKA (reference sequence). The CDR3 spans 15 residues. The CDR3 reads CSVRLAGGPGYEQYF. Written as DNA, the CDR3 is TGCAGTGTTAGACTAGCGGGAGGGCCGGGGTACGAGCAGTACTTC.

This chain links TRBV6-1 with TRBJ2-7; 12 bases align to TRBD2. The end of the DNA fits TRBJ2-1 better, so the J call may be wrong. This CDR3 comprises 15 residues. CDR1 MNHNS and CDR2 SASEGT come from the germline V gene. CDR3 coding DNA: TGTGCCAGCAGATCCGGACTAGCGGGGAACAATGAGCAGTTCTTC. Its protein is CASRSGLAGNNEQFF.

The V call is TRBV20-1, the J call TRBJ1-4, with D perhaps TRBD1 (5 bases). Germline V gives CDR1 DFQATT, CDR2 SNEGSKA (reference sequence). V lost 2 bases and J 8 bases, leaving 15 bases between the germline ends. CDR3 length: 14 amino acids. CDR3 loop: CSARRTRGGEKLFF. CDR3 nucleotide sequence: TGCAGTGCTAGACGCACAAGGGGCGGGGAAAAACTGTTTTTT.

The sample holds many counts of this clonotype. The rearrangement links TRBV10-3 to TRBJ2-6; tentatively, D is TRBD2 (5 bases). V shed 10 bases and J shed 0 bases, with 13 bases lying between them. This CDR3 is 15 amino acids long. Per the germline V gene, CDR1 is ENHRY and CDR2 is SYGVKD. The DNA for the CDR3 is TGTGCCACCCCCTCGGGAAACTCTGGGGCCAACGTCCTGACTTTC. It encodes CATPSGNSGANVLTF.

Only one count was recorded for this clonotype. The chain uses TRBV2 and TRBJ2-6; tentative D call: TRBD1 (5 bases). V dropped 6 bases and J dropped 18 bases, with 15 bases sitting between them. Germline V CDR1 and CDR2: SNHLY, FYNNEI. This CDR3 is built from 11 residues. The CDR3 spells CASSYPNGQTF. The CDR3 DNA follows: TGTGCCAGCAGCTACCCCAACGGACAGACTTTC. The whole variable domain, filled in from reference TRBV2 and TRBJ2-6, reads EPEVTQTPSHQVTQMGQEVILRCVPISNHLYFYWYRQILGQKVEFLVSFYNNEISEKSEIFDDQFSVERPDGSNFTLKIRSTKLEDSAMYFCASSYPNGQTFGAGSRLTVL.

This clonotype was seen just once. This chain uses TRBV15 with TRBJ1-6, with TRBD1 matching 8 bases. Trimming took 3 bases from V and 11 from J; bases not matched to a gene: 12. CDR3 length: 16 amino acids. Per the germline V gene, CDR1 is LNHNV and CDR2 is YYDKDF (reference sequence). In nucleotides, the CDR3 is TGTGCCACCAGCAGTTTAGCCGGGACAGGAGAAGCACCCCTCCACTTT. This codes for CATSSLAGTGEAPLHF.

Only a few counts were recorded for this clonotype. This chain joins TRBV24-1 and TRBJ2-3; D is possibly TRBD2 (5 bases). Trimming removed 0 bases at V and 5 bases at J, with 8 bases between. This CDR3 is built from 14 residues. Germline V gene lookup returns CDR1 KGHDR and CDR2 SFDVKD. The DNA for the CDR3 is TGTGCCACCAGTGATTTGCCTAGCCAAGATACGCAGTATTTT. It yields the protein CATSDLPSQDTQYF.

A note on this clonotype: This may stem from a read error, because a much larger clone lies one nucleotide away. The rearrangement joins TRBV9 to TRBJ1-6, with D unclear. CDR1 and CDR2 (germline): SGDLS, YYNGEE. The CDR3 runs to 14 residues. The CDR3: CAGSVRLENSPLHF. As DNA, the CDR3 is TGTGCCGGCAGCGTCCGTCTCGAGAATTCACCCCTCCACTTT.

This rearrangement joins TRBV5-1 to TRBJ2-5; D not resolved. The germline V and J ends were trimmed by 4 bases and 5 bases, with 12 bases remaining between them. The CDR3 loop spans 13 amino acids. The germline V gene has CDR1 SGHRS and CDR2 YFSETQ. The CDR3 bases are TGCGCCAGCAGCCCGCCTAGGTTGGAGACCCAGTACTTC. Protein sequence: CASSPPRLETQYF. The full variable domain, completed using reference TRBV5-1 and TRBJ2-5, is KAGVTQTPRYLIKTRGQQVTLSCSPISGHRSVSWYQQTPGQGLQFLFEYFSETQRNKGNFPGRFSGRQFSNSRSEMNVSTLELGDSALYLCASSPPRLETQYFGPGTRLLVL.

The V gene is TRBV4-1, the J gene TRBJ2-5; TRBD2 might be the D (5 bases). The DNA end lines up better with TRBJ2-1; the J call may be wrong. Germline values: CDR1 MGHRA, CDR2 YSYEKL. The CDR3 has 13 residues. This chain's CDR3 is CASSRLSGNEQFF. For the CDR3, the DNA is TGCGCCAGCAGCCGGCTGAGCGGCAATGAGCAGTTCTTC.

This clonotype was counted ten times or more. CDR3 in DNA: TGTGCCAGCAACCCTAGCGGGTCCTCGAGCGAGCAGTACTTC. It encodes CASNPSGSSSEQYF. This sequence joins TRBV12-3 or TRBV12-4 and TRBJ2-7; 8 bases fit TRBD2. CDR3 length equals 14 residues. Unmatched junction bases numbered 11, after V lost 7 bases and J lost 6 bases.

The CDR3 reads CASSLVVSNQPQHF. In DNA, the CDR3 is TGTGCCAGCAGTTTAGTGGTCTCCAATCAGCCCCAGCATTTT. V is TRBV28 and J is TRBJ1-5; D unresolved. Trimming left V 2 bases short and J 3 bases short, with 8 bases between. From germline, CDR1 is MDHEN and CDR2 SYDVKM. This CDR3 is built from 14 residues.

This clonotype was seen many times. This chain joins TRBV6-6 and TRBJ1-4; no clear D. The V end was cut by 5 bases, the J end by 7 bases, with 11 bases between. The CDR3 extends over 13 amino acids. CDR1 is MNHNY and CDR2 is SVGAGI in the germline V gene (reference sequence). CDR3 DNA: TGTGCCAGCAGTGAAGTCGGAGGTGAAAAACTGTTTTTT. Residues: CASSEVGGEKLFF.

This clonotype came up many times. The chain is built from TRBV29-1 and TRBJ1-2; TRBD1 matches at 7 bases. The germline CDR1 and CDR2 sequences are SQVTM and ANQGSEA. Trimming at V came to 3 bases and at J to 8 bases, leaving 12 bases not matched to a gene. This CDR3 contains 14 residues. Here the CDR3 reads CSVDEGAAGSGYTF. The CDR3 nucleotides are TGCAGCGTTGACGAGGGGGCGGCTGGGTCGGGCTACACCTTC.

Concerning this clonotype itself: A much larger clone sits a single nucleotide away, making a read error possible. V and J are TRBV7-3 and TRBJ2-5; D is perhaps TRBD2 (6 bases). The V gene lost 3 bases and the J gene lost 1 base, with 12 bases spanning the gap. The CDR3 loop spans 15 amino acids. CDR1 is SGHTA and CDR2 is FQGTGA in the germline V gene. The CDR3 reads CASSFRGIRQETQYF. CDR3 DNA: TGTGCCAGCAGCTTTCGGGGGATTCGCCAAGAGACCCAGTACTTC.

This clonotype was seen repeatedly, ten times or more. The V and J genes are TRBV20-1 and TRBJ1-1, with 9 bases matching TRBD1. Germline V gene lookup returns CDR1 DFQATT and CDR2 SNEGSKA (reference sequence). CDR3 length equals 17 residues. The V and J ends lost 0 bases and 1 base, in that order; junction bases with no gene match: 9. The CDR3 loop reads CSARDHGTGYWNTEAFF. CDR3 DNA: TGCAGTGCTAGAGATCATGGGACAGGGTACTGGAACACTGAAGCTTTCTTT.

This clonotype has a count of ten or more. The gene calls are TRBV7-8 and TRBJ1-5; D not resolved. Deletions cut 5 bases from V and 8 bases from J, with 7 bases between. Germline V gene sequence: CDR1 SGHVS, CDR2 FQNEAQ. The CDR3 covers 11 residues. CDR3 sequence reads: CASSDGEPQHF. CDR3 nucleotides: TGTGCCAGCAGCGATGGGGAGCCCCAGCATTTT.

Details on this clonotype: It may be a read error: a sequence one base away is much more abundant. The chain uses TRBV2 and TRBJ1-2, with D tentatively TRBD1 (5 bases). Trimming cost V 5 bases and J 4 bases, with 11 bases left between them. The CDR3 totals 13 residues. The germline CDR1 and CDR2 sequences are SNHLY and FYNNEI. CDR3 sequence (DNA): TGTGCCAGCAGTCAGGGCTATAGCTATGGCTACACCTTC. This sequence encodes CASSQGYSYGYTF. Together with reference TRBV2 and TRBJ1-2, the CDR3 gives the full variable domain: EPEVTQTPSHQVTQMGQEVILRCVPISNHLYFYWYRQILGQKVEFLVSFYNNEISEKSEIFDDQFSVERPDGSNFTLKIRSTKLEDSAMYFCASSQGYSYGYTFGSGTRLTVV.